Each of the 28 T cell receptor beta chains below was sequenced from the same sample in a study of T cells in Graves' hyperthyroidism and ophthalmopathy. There were TCR beta CDR3 regions amplified from RNA transcripts. HTBI primers were the set used in a first-round RT-PCR of the TCR CDR3. MiXCR, run by TCRdb on the multiplex PCR reads, gives a single entry per CDR3 protein. Here the sample spans tens of thousands of distinct CDR3 sequences, 45% to 65% being singletons. Sequencing was performed on peripheral blood or thyroid tissue (not recorded which). The receptors were gathered from a man between 18 and 35 years old with Graves' hyperthyroidism.

For the CDR3, the DNA is TGCAGCGTTCCCCGGGGGGACAGGGAGCCCTACGAGCAGTACTTC. It yields the protein CSVPRGDREPYEQYF. The V call is TRBV29-1, the J call TRBJ2-7; 9 bases align to TRBD1. The CDR3 loop spans 15 amino acids. Germline V gene sequence: CDR1 SQVTM, CDR2 ANQGSEA. Trimming removed 5 bases from V and 2 bases from J; junction bases left unmatched: 10.

This clonotype was seen ten or more times. CDR3 in amino acids: CASSLGAGGDQPQHF. CDR3 DNA: TGTGCCAGCAGTTTAGGGGCGGGGGGAGATCAGCCCCAGCATTTT. J is TRBJ1-5 and V is TRBV6-5; possible D gene TRBD1, 5 bases. The length of the CDR3 is 15 residues. Germline V lookup: CDR1 MNHEY, CDR2 SVGAGI. V shed 4 bases and J shed 5 bases, with 15 bases lying between them.

This clonotype was recorded many times. This chain uses TRBV7-8 with TRBJ1-5; 10 positions agree with TRBD1. Germline V gives CDR1 SGHVS, CDR2 FQNEAQ. The CDR3 is 15 amino acids. V lost 5 bases, J lost 9 bases, and 10 bases stayed unmatched. CDR3 sequence: CASSQGQGPGWPQHF. CDR3 sequence (DNA): TGTGCCAGCAGCCAGGGACAGGGGCCTGGATGGCCCCAGCATTTT. Based on the CDR3 plus reference TRBV7-8 and TRBJ1-5, the full variable domain is GAGVSQSPRYKVAKRGQDVALRCDPISGHVSLFWYQQALGQGPEFLTYFQNEAQLDKSGLPSDRFFAERPEGSVSTLKIQRTQQEDSAVYLCASSQGQGPGWPQHFGDGTRLSIL.

This clonotype has ten or more counts. The rearrangement uses TRBV10-3 and TRBJ2-3; 7 nucleotides align to TRBD2. CDR1 is ENHRY and CDR2 is SYGVKD in the germline V gene. The CDR3 runs 15 residues. Trimming removed 0 bases from V and 3 bases from J; junction bases left unmatched: 3. For the CDR3, the DNA is TGTGCCATCAGTGAGTCGGGGGGGTTGACAGATACGCAGTATTTT. Translated: CAISESGGLTDTQYF.

This clonotype was detected ten times or more. V usage is TRBV6-6 and J usage is TRBJ1-1, with D perhaps TRBD1 (5 bases). This CDR3 region has 17 residues. Germline values: CDR1 MNHNY, CDR2 SVGAGI (reference sequence). Trimming took 1 base from V and 2 from J, leaving 17 bases between them. CDR3 DNA sequence: TGTGCCAGCAGTTACTTCGCAGGGCGGAGCAGAAACACTGAAGCTTTCTTT. Its protein product is CASSYFAGRSRNTEAFF.

This clonotype was seen a handful of times. The CDR3: CASSPIGGDNSPLHF. The DNA of the CDR3 is TGTGCCAGCTCACCAATAGGCGGAGATAATTCACCCCTCCACTTT. The J gene is TRBJ1-6, the V gene TRBV18; no firm D call. Trimming removed 2 bases at V and 5 bases at J, with 10 bases between. The length of the CDR3 is 15 residues. The germline V gene encodes CDR1 KGHSH and CDR2 LQKENI.

This clonotype has ten or more counts. The genes are TRBV10-3 and TRBJ2-7, with D unresolved. The CDR3 runs 14 residues. Germline-derived CDR1 and CDR2 are ENHRY and SYGVKD. V was cut by 6 bases and J by 2 bases, with 14 bases left in between. CDR3 loop: CAISQPMATYEQYF. In DNA, the CDR3 is TGTGCCATCAGCCAGCCCATGGCAACCTACGAGCAGTACTTC.

The V gene is TRBV9, the J gene TRBJ2-5; unclear D gene. This CDR3 contains 13 residues. Germline CDR1 and CDR2: SGDLS and YYNGEE. V was cut by 9 bases and J by 5 bases, with 17 bases left in between. The CDR3 nucleotides are TGTGCCACCAGTGAAGTTGGGCAGGAGACCCAGTACTTC. This codes for CATSEVGQETQYF.

The rearrangement joins TRBV29-1 to TRBJ2-5; D call uncertain. Per germline, CDR1 SQVTM and CDR2 ANQGSEA. V lost 0 bases to trimming and J lost 6 bases, with 14 bases between them. This CDR3 contains 14 residues. The CDR3 is CSVEDLLRKKTQYF. CDR3 nucleotide sequence: TGCAGCGTTGAAGATCTACTTCGTAAGAAGACCCAGTACTTC.

This clonotype was counted at least ten times. The chain couples TRBV5-1 to TRBJ2-2; 7 positions agree with TRBD1. V dropped 0 bases and J dropped 4; count of bases not matched to a gene: 6. The CDR3 has 16 residues. Germline V gene lookup returns CDR1 SGHRS and CDR2 YFSETQ. CDR3 sequence: CASSLVSAGGTGELFF. In DNA, the CDR3 is TGCGCCAGCAGCTTGGTTTCGGCAGGGGGCACCGGGGAGCTGTTTTTT.

This clonotype was counted at least ten times. The gene calls are TRBV7-2 and TRBJ2-7, with TRBD1 as a possible D gene (6 bases). Germline CDR1 is SGHTA and CDR2 is FQGNSA. Trimming shortened V by 1 base and J by 2 bases, and 15 bases separated the two germline ends. The CDR3 length is 16 residues. CDR3 nucleotides: TGTGCCAGCAGCTTAGGGCCTGGGGGCTCCACCTACGAGCAGTACTTC. It yields the protein CASSLGPGGSTYEQYF. The variable domain in full, completed from reference TRBV7-2 and TRBJ2-7, reads GAGVSQSPSNKVTEKGKDVELRCDPISGHTALYWYRQSLGQGLEFLIYFQGNSAPDKSGLPSDRFSAERTGGSVSTLTIQRTQQEDSAVYLCASSLGPGGSTYEQYFGPGTRLTVT.

The J gene is TRBJ1-3, the V gene TRBV7-6, with D hard to call. The germline V gene encodes CDR1 SGHVS and CDR2 FNYEAQ. Trimming stripped 4 bases from V and 0 bases from J, with 13 bases between. The CDR3 runs 16 residues. Written as DNA, the CDR3 is TGTGCCAGCAGCTCCCAAGACCCTCTCTCTGGAAACACCATATATTTT. Protein: CASSSQDPLSGNTIYF.

The chain links TRBV20-1 to TRBJ2-7, with TRBD1 matching 7 bases. V was pared by 6 bases and J by 3 bases, with 11 bases of the junction left unmatched. This CDR3 is 14 amino acids long. Germline values: CDR1 DFQATT, CDR2 SNEGSKA (reference sequence). CDR3 region: CSAVPRGLGYEQYF. DNA for the CDR3: TGCAGTGCCGTCCCTAGGGGGCTTGGCTACGAGCAGTACTTC.

The chain uses TRBV9 and TRBJ1-5; D is unresolved. Germline V gene lookup returns CDR1 SGDLS and CDR2 YYNGEE. This CDR3 comprises 15 residues. V shed 0 bases and J shed 2 bases, with 9 bases lying between them. The CDR3 loop reads CASSVDGFGNQPQHF. The CDR3 DNA sequence: TGTGCCAGCAGCGTAGACGGTTTCGGCAATCAGCCCCAGCATTTT.

The rearrangement joins TRBV10-2 to TRBJ1-1; D gene ambiguous. This CDR3 contains 12 residues. The V gene's germline CDR1 is WSHSY and CDR2 SAAADI. Trimming pared 0 bases from V and 5 bases from J, leaving 4 bases between. CDR3 sequence (DNA): TGCGCCAGCAGTGAGTCGGGTACTGAAGCTTTCTTT. Its translation is CASSESGTEAFF.

This clonotype was counted at least ten times. The J gene is TRBJ1-2, the V gene TRBV10-3; a weak D match, TRBD1 (5 bases). Trimming took off 5 bases at V and 3 bases at J, with 13 bases between the two ends. The CDR3 has 14 amino acids. CDR1 is ENHRY, CDR2 SYGVKD, per germline. The CDR3 region is CAISPSPGHYGYTF. The CDR3 DNA follows: TGTGCCATCAGTCCTAGCCCGGGGCACTATGGCTACACCTTC.

This clonotype was seen a few times. This chain joins TRBV19 and TRBJ2-7; D may be TRBD2 (6 bases). CDR3 length equals 12 residues. Germline loops: CDR1 LNHDA, CDR2 SQIVND (reference sequence). Trimming removed 5 bases from V and 7 bases from J, with 12 bases in between. Here the CDR3 DNA reads TGTGCCAGTAGTTCCGGGAGTAGTGAGCAGTACTTC. Its protein product is CASSSGSSEQYF.

This clonotype was counted between two and nine times. The DNA of the CDR3 is TGCAGCGTTGGGGGGGTCGGCAATCAGCCCCAGCATTTT. As protein: CSVGGVGNQPQHF. V usage is TRBV29-1 and J usage is TRBJ1-5; weak D call: TRBD1 (5 bases). The length of the CDR3 is 13 residues. The germline V gene has CDR1 SQVTM and CDR2 ANQGSEA. The V and J ends lost 4 bases and 2 bases respectively, with 9 bases between them.

Note on this clonotype: It is unclear where the CDR3 begins or ends on the DNA, so no DNA is shown, and the CDR3 is as TCRdb lists it. The chain carries TRBV5-1 and TRBJ1-4; no DNA check was done on the table's D call, TRBD1. CDR1 is SGHRS, CDR2 YFSETQ, per germline. 14 amino acids form the CDR3, both terminal residues included. CDR3 in amino acids: CASSMDGTDGNCFF.

This clonotype was seen a single time. The chain joins TRBV29-1 to TRBJ1-2; TRBD1 agrees at 7 bases. The CDR3 covers 12 residues. The germline V gene encodes CDR1 SQVTM and CDR2 ANQGSEA. J was trimmed by 6 bases and V by 7 bases; bases with no gene match: 8. The CDR3 DNA follows: TGCAGCGGCCGACAGGGAACAAATGGCTACACCTTC. Encoded protein: CSGRQGTNGYTF.

This chain links TRBV29-1 with TRBJ1-2; D unclear. CDR3 length: 12 residues. V lost 4 bases, J lost 3 bases, and 9 bases lay in between. Germline loops: CDR1 SQVTM, CDR2 ANQGSEA. The CDR3 DNA reads as TGCAGCGTTGTCGGGGAATACTATGGCTACACCTTC. Protein product: CSVVGEYYGYTF.

This clonotype was counted once. The CDR3 end shows no conserved phenylalanine or tryptophan, and so a read error is likely. V and J are TRBV5-5 and TRBJ2-7; 7 bases match TRBD1. This CDR3 region has 15 residues. Germline assignment: CDR1 SGHKS and CDR2 YYEKEE (reference sequence). The CDR3 DNA reads TGCGCCAGCACCTACTCGGGGACAGCGGCCTACGAGCAGTACTCC. This translates into CASTYSGTAAYEQYS.

This chain links TRBV29-1 with TRBJ1-1; 11 bases agree with TRBD1. CDR3 length: 14 residues. With V trimmed by 7 bases and J by 1 base, 5 bases remained unmatched. Germline loops: CDR1 SQVTM, CDR2 ANQGSEA. For the CDR3, the DNA is TGCAGCGCATGGGGACAGGGGGGGAACACTGAAGCTTTCTTT. It encodes CSAWGQGGNTEAFF.

This chain uses TRBV5-1 with TRBJ2-7; 8 bases fit TRBD2. V trimming: 0 bases; J trimming: 2 bases; junction bases outside the gene matches: 1. CDR3 length: 14 amino acids. The V gene's germline CDR1 is SGHRS and CDR2 YFSETQ. This CDR3 reads CASSLGLATYEQYF. CDR3 nucleotide sequence: TGCGCCAGCAGCTTGGGACTAGCGACCTACGAGCAGTACTTC.

The V and J genes are TRBV10-3 and TRBJ1-6; no firm D call. Trimming took off 0 bases at V and 8 bases at J, with 11 bases between the two ends. From germline, CDR1 is ENHRY and CDR2 SYGVKD. The CDR3 length is 15 residues. The CDR3 sequence: CAISESMSGDSPLHF. In DNA form, the CDR3 reads TGTGCCATCAGTGAGTCGATGTCAGGTGATTCACCCCTCCACTTT.

The CDR3 spells CASSEWAETGYDEQYF. CDR3 bases: TGTGCCAGCAGTGAATGGGCCGAGACAGGGTACGACGAGCAGTACTTC. The chain couples TRBV6-5 to TRBJ2-7, with 7 bases fitting TRBD1. This CDR3 is built from 16 residues. Per the germline V gene, CDR1 is MNHEY and CDR2 is SVGAGI. The J segment lost 5 bases and the V segment lost 5 bases, leaving 15 bases of the junction unmatched.

About this clonotype itself: The germline gene is not matched at one end of the junction; a read error may be the cause. The V and J genes are TRBV7-2 and TRBJ2-2; 8 nucleotides align to TRBD2. This CDR3 has 16 amino acids. Germline lookup yields CDR1 SGHTA and CDR2 FQGNSA. CDR3 protein: CASRQHRGTSTGELFF. The CDR3 bases are TGCGCCAGCAGACAGCACCGGGGGACTAGCACCGGGGAGCTGTTTTTT.

This chain uses TRBV7-2 with TRBJ2-5; TRBD2 agrees at 12 bases. Germline V lookup: CDR1 SGHTA, CDR2 FQGNSA. The CDR3 sequence is 16 residues long. The junction had 8 bases not matched to a gene; V was cut back by 5 bases and J by 4 bases. DNA for the CDR3: TGTGCCAGCAGCGCACTAGCGGGAGGAGGGCGAGAGACCCAGTACTTC. Its translation is CASSALAGGGRETQYF.